This TCR beta chain is drawn from a study of PD-1 blockade in classical Hodgkin lymphoma. Study conclusions and caveats: With CD4+ cells, TCR diversity rose significantly by C4D1, but not with CD8+ cells. Reasons behind the repertoire differences stay unclear, perhaps disease activity or earlier therapy. Complete responders possessed baseline diversity comparable to newly diagnosed patients. In newly diagnosed patients, baseline TCR diversity was reportedly below that of healthy donors.

Exposure to brentuximab vedotin varied, and each patient had relapsed following autologous stem cell transplantation. Some clones are missing from TCRdb's copy, which holds only in-frame ones; the method was immunoSEQ multiplex PCR. The table lists some 84,000 clones, roughly 91% of them singletons. In the case of this clone: Its antigen remains unidentified.

The germline CDR1 and CDR2 sequences are SGDLS and YYNGEE. This CDR3 is 16 amino acids long. With 2 bases clipped from V and 6 bases from J, the junction kept 8 bases outside the gene matches. The specimen comprised peripheral blood mononuclear cells (PBMCs), sampled before the second cycle of nivolumab. The TCR originated in a human donor with classical Hodgkin lymphoma. The chain combines TRBV9 with TRBJ2-1; the match to TRBD2 covers 10 bases. This CDR3 reads CASSVSPGLASNEQFF. In nucleotides, the CDR3 is TGTGCCAGCAGCGTCTCCCCGGGACTAGCGAGCAATGAGCAGTTCTTC.